These T cell receptor beta chains were read from a single sample in a study of technical replicates of blood from a handful of donors. The table came from immunoSEQ multiplex PCR; TCRdb's copy has only in-frame clones and leaves some out. The data contain 80,000 or so clones, roughly 94% of them singletons. Specimen: T cells isolated from PBMCs. These receptors were collected from a human donor in good health. Each CDR3 is given with its conserved first and last residue. A D gene is named only where the DNA matches it firmly. Clone size is stated in some rows and not others, as once, few, many or a class when expanded.

abundance	v_gene	d_gene	j_gene	CDR3aa	CDR3nt
-	TRBV4-1	TRBD2	TRBJ2-1	CASSQTLPPSGPPGNEQFF	TGCGCCAGCAGCCAAACCCTACCGCCTAGCGGGCCTCCCGGCAATGAGCAGTTCTTC
-	TRBV5-6	-	TRBJ2-7	CASSPVPGNEQYF	TGTGCCAGCAGCCCAGTTCCGGGTAACGAGCAGTACTTC
-	TRBV7-3	-	TRBJ1-5	CASSFRVLNQPQHF	TGTGCCAGCAGCTTCAGGGTTCTTAATCAGCCCCAGCATTTT
-	TRBV6-1	TRBD2	TRBJ2-1	CASSEIGGRNEQFF	TGTGCCAGCAGTGAAATCGGCGGGAGGAATGAGCAGTTCTTC
-	TRBV6-6	TRBD2	TRBJ2-7	CASSLTSGSPYEQYF	TGTGCCAGCAGCCTGACTAGCGGGAGCCCCTACGAGCAGTACTTC
-	TRBV11-1	-	TRBJ2-1	CASSLKGPREQFF	TGTGCCAGCAGCTTAAAGGGGCCGCGGGAGCAGTTCTTC
-	TRBV27	-	TRBJ2-7	CASRIGSHEQYF	TGTGCCAGCAGGATAGGGAGCCACGAGCAGTACTTC
-	TRBV13	TRBD2	TRBJ2-7	CASSLGSGTRGRVEQYF	TGTGCCAGCAGCTTAGGATCCGGGACTAGAGGCCGGGTCGAGCAGTACTTC
-	TRBV7-8	-	TRBJ1-5	CASSLVGGGSPYSNQPQHF	TGTGCCAGCAGCTTAGTAGGGGGGGGCTCTCCTTATAGCAATCAGCCCCAGCATTTT
-	TRBV7-8	TRBD2	TRBJ2-5	CASSLVVLAGDTPQTQYF	TGTGCCAGCAGCTTAGTAGTACTAGCGGGAGATACGCCCCAGACCCAGTACTTC
-	TRBV12-5	-	TRBJ2-7	CASGFQITYEQYF	TGTGCTAGTGGTTTCCAGATTACCTACGAGCAGTACTTC
-	TRBV11-2	-	TRBJ2-1	CASSLNPLIYNEQFF	TGTGCCAGCAGCTTAAATCCCCTAATCTACAATGAGCAGTTCTTC
-	TRBV4-1	TRBD2	TRBJ2-3	CASSQDPPAGSTDTQYF	TGCGCCAGCAGCCAAGATCCGCCAGCGGGAAGCACAGATACGCAGTATTTT
-	TRBV2	TRBD2	TRBJ2-3	CASRGLAGDGTDTQYF	TGTGCCAGCAGGGGACTAGCGGGAGACGGGACAGATACGCAGTATTTT
-	TRBV19	TRBD2	TRBJ2-7	CASSITSGRVYEQYF	TGTGCCAGTAGTATAACTAGCGGGAGGGTTTACGAGCAGTACTTC
-	TRBV7-9	-	TRBJ2-1	CASSPPGSYNEQFF	TGTGCCAGCAGCCCGCCCGGGTCCTACAATGAGCAGTTCTTC
once	TRBV7-3	-	TRBJ1-1	CASSPGREVTEAFF	TGTGCCAGCAGCCCGGGACGGGAGGTCACTGAAGCTTTCTTT
-	TRBV11-2	-	TRBJ2-2	CASSLRGGTGELFF	TGTGCCAGCAGTCTAAGGGGTGGCACCGGGGAGCTGTTTTTT
-	TRBV7-9	-	TRBJ2-7	CASRPMGPLDEQYF	TGTGCCAGCAGGCCGATGGGGCCCCTCGACGAGCAGTACTTC
-	TRBV5-1	-	TRBJ2-3	CASSLGSGSTDTQYF	TGCGCCAGCAGCTTGGGGAGCGGTAGCACAGATACGCAGTATTTT
-	TRBV7-3	TRBD1	TRBJ1-1	CASSLSGTDNTEAFF	TGTGCCAGCAGCTTATCCGGGACAGATAACACTGAAGCTTTCTTT
-	TRBV6-1	TRBD1	TRBJ2-7	CASSESDRVYEQYF	TGTGCCAGCAGTGAATCGGACAGGGTATACGAGCAGTACTTC
-	TRBV28	-	TRBJ1-1	CASSQGMNTEAFF	TGTGCCAGCAGCCAGGGGATGAACACTGAAGCTTTCTTT
-	TRBV7-2	TRBD2	TRBJ2-7	CASSLDLGGRTLAYEQYF	TGTGCCAGCAGCTTAGATCTGGGGGGGAGGACGCTCGCTTACGAGCAGTACTTC
-	TRBV11-3	TRBD1	TRBJ2-5	CASSSQQGAETQYF	TGTGCCAGCAGCTCTCAACAGGGGGCGGAGACCCAGTACTTC
-	TRBV28	-	TRBJ2-7	CASSLASYEQYF	TGTGCCAGCAGTTTGGCCTCCTACGAGCAGTACTTC
-	TRBV11-2	TRBD1	TRBJ2-1	CASSLVGTGDLEQFF	TGTGCCAGCAGCTTAGTAGGGACAGGGGATTTAGAGCAGTTCTTC
-	TRBV7-2	-	TRBJ1-5	CASSLVQGSVGQPQHF	TGTGCCAGCAGCTTAGTACAGGGAAGTGTAGGGCAGCCCCAGCATTTT
-	TRBV7-2	TRBD2	TRBJ2-3	CASSPSGGTDTQYF	TGTGCCAGCAGCCCGAGCGGGGGCACAGATACGCAGTATTTT
-	TRBV27	-	TRBJ2-5	CASMLIADNQETQYF	TGTGCCAGCATGCTTATAGCGGACAACCAAGAGACCCAGTACTTC
once	TRBV28	TRBD1	TRBJ2-7	CASSPQGAVTYEQYF	TGTGCCAGCAGCCCACAGGGGGCAGTCACCTACGAGCAGTACTTC
-	TRBV7-8	TRBD1	TRBJ1-4	CASSEQGAQVTNEKLFF	TGTGCCAGCAGCGAACAGGGGGCGCAGGTTACTAATGAAAAACTGTTTTTT
-	TRBV6-1	TRBD2	TRBJ2-1	CASSLAGSSYNEQFF	TGTGCCAGCAGCTTAGCGGGGAGCTCCTACAATGAGCAGTTCTTC
-	TRBV7-2	TRBD2	TRBJ2-5	CASSSRGRTSGRRETQYF	TGTGCCAGCAGCTCACGGGGGCGGACTAGCGGGAGAAGAGAGACCCAGTACTTC
-	TRBV18	-	TRBJ1-1	CASSPEQSNTEAFF	TGTGCCAGCTCACCAGAACAGTCGAACACTGAAGCTTTCTTT
once	TRBV5-4	-	TRBJ2-1	CASSFPRDSTNEQFF	TGTGCCAGCTCATTCCCCCGGGATTCGACGAATGAGCAGTTCTTC
-	TRBV5-6	-	TRBJ1-1	CASSLAYGGNTEAFF	TGTGCCAGCAGCTTGGCGTACGGGGGGAACACTGAAGCTTTCTTT
once	TRBV14	-	TRBJ1-2	CASSQQRLANYGYTF	TGTGCCAGCAGCCAACAACGGCTAGCTAACTATGGCTACACCTTC
-	TRBV18	TRBD1	TRBJ1-1	CASSPPAGGGTEAFF	TGTGCCAGCTCACCACCGGCAGGGGGTGGCACTGAAGCTTTCTTT
-	TRBV5-4	-	TRBJ1-4	CASREQYNEKLFF	TGTGCCAGCAGGGAACAGTATAATGAAAAACTGTTTTTT
few	TRBV7-9	TRBD1	TRBJ1-1	CASSLAQGVNTEAFF	TGTGCCAGCAGCTTAGCACAGGGGGTGAACACTGAAGCTTTCTTT
-	TRBV5-1	-	TRBJ1-2	CASSFESSYGYTF	TGCGCCAGCAGCTTCGAGTCGTCCTATGGCTACACCTTC
-	TRBV5-1	-	TRBJ2-1	CASSEQGNEQFF	TGCGCCAGCAGCGAACAGGGCAATGAGCAGTTCTTC
-	TRBV5-1	-	TRBJ1-5	CASSFEPSNQPQHF	TGCGCCAGCAGCTTCGAGCCTAGCAATCAGCCCCAGCATTTT
-	TRBV15	TRBD2	TRBJ2-7	CATSREGTSGTNYEQYF	TGTGCCACCAGCAGAGAAGGGACTAGCGGGACAAATTACGAGCAGTACTTC
once	TRBV7-2	TRBD2	TRBJ2-7	CASSLSGGVAYEQYF	TGTGCCAGCAGCTTAAGTGGGGGGGTAGCCTACGAGCAGTACTTC
-	TRBV2	TRBD1	TRBJ1-4	CASSQGDEKLFF	TGTGCCAGCAGCCAGGGGGATGAAAAACTGTTTTTT
-	TRBV4-3	-	TRBJ2-1	CASSQDQQEQFF	TGCGCCAGCAGCCAAGATCAACAAGAGCAGTTCTTC
-	TRBV25-1	-	TRBJ2-3	CASITLGGGTQYF	TGTGCCAGCATCACCTTAGGGGGTGGGACGCAGTATTTT
-	TRBV9	-	TRBJ2-3	CASSASFGTDTQYF	TGTGCCAGCAGCGCAAGCTTTGGCACAGATACGCAGTATTTT
-	TRBV28	TRBD2	TRBJ2-3	CASTLGLAGGTDTQYF	TGTGCCAGCACCCTGGGACTAGCGGGAGGTACAGATACGCAGTATTTT
-	TRBV11-3	-	TRBJ2-1	CASSTPGGSYNEQFF	TGTGCCAGCAGCACCCCCGGGGGCTCCTACAATGAGCAGTTCTTC
-	TRBV6-1	-	TRBJ2-1	CASSEAPQGNEQFF	TGTGCCAGCAGTGAAGCTCCGCAGGGGAATGAGCAGTTCTTC
once	TRBV5-6	TRBD2	TRBJ2-7	CASSLRLAGEQYF	TGTGCCAGCAGCTTGCGGCTAGCGGGAGAGCAGTACTTC
-	TRBV9	TRBD1	TRBJ1-5	CASSVGTGGRNQPQHF	TGTGCCAGCAGCGTAGGCACAGGGGGAAGAAATCAGCCCCAGCATTTT